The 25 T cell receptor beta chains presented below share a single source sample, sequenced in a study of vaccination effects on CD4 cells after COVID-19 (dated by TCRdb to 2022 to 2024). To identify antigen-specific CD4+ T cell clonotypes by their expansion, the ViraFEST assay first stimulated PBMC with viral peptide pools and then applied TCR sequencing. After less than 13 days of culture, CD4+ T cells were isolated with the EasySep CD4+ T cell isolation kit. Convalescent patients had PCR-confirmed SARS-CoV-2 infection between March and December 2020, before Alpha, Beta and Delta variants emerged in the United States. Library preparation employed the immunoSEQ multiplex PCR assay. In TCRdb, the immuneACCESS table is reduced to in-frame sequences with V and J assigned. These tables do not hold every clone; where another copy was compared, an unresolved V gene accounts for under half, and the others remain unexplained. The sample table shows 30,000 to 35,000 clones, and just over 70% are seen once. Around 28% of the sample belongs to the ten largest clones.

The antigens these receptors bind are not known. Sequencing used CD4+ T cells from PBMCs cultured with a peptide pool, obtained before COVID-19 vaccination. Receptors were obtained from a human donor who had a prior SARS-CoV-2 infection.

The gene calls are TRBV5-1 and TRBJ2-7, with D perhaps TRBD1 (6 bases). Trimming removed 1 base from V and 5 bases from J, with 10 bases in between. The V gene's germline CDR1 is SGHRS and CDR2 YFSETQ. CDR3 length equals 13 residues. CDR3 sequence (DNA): TGCGCCAGCAGCTTGACCACAGGGAACGAGCAGTACTTC. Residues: CASSLTTGNEQYF.

This chain's CDR3 is CASSSTYRTDNEQFF. The CDR3 bases are TGTGCCAGCAGTTCGACATATCGGACAGACAATGAGCAGTTCTTC. The chain carries TRBV6-5 and TRBJ2-1; TRBD1 might be the D (6 bases). Trimming pared 4 bases from V and 5 bases from J, leaving 15 bases between. Germline V gene lookup returns CDR1 MNHEY and CDR2 SVGAGI. The CDR3 consists of 15 residues.

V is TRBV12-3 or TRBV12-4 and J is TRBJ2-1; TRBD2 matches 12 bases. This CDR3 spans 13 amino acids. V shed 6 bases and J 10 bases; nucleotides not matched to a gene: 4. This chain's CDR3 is CASSQTSGGEQFF. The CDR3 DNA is TGTGCCAGCAGCCAAACTAGCGGGGGGGAGCAGTTCTTC.

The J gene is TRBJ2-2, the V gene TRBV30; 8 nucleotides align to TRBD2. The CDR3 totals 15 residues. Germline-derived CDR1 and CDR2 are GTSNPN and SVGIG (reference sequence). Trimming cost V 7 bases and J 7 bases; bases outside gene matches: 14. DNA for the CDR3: TGTGCCTCCGACCGTAGCGGGACCCCCGGCGGGGAGCTGTTTTTT. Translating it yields CASDRSGTPGGELFF.

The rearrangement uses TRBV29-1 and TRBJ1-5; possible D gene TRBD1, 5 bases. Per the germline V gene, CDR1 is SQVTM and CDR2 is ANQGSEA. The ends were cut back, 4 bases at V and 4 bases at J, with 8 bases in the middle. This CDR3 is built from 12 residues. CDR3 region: CSVGQGNQPQHF. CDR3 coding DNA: TGCAGCGTTGGGCAGGGTAATCAGCCCCAGCATTTT.

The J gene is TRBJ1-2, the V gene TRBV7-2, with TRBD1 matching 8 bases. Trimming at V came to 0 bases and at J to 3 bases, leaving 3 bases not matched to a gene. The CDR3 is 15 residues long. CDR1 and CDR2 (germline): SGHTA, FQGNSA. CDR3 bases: TGTGCCAGCAGCTTAGCCGGGACAGGCGACTATGGCTACACCTTC. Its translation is CASSLAGTGDYGYTF.

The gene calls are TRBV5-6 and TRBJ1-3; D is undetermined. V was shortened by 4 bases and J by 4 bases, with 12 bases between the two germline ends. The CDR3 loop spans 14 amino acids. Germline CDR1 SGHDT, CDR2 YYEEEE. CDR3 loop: CASSPTGNGNTIYF. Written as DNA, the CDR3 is TGTGCCAGCAGCCCCACGGGGAACGGAAACACCATATATTTT.

The CDR3 bases are TGTGCCAGCAGCGTAGAGCGGGTCCCCTACAATGAGCAGTTCTTC. Residues: CASSVERVPYNEQFF. The chain joins TRBV9 to TRBJ2-1; possibly TRBD2 for D (6 bases). The germline gives CDR1 SGDLS, CDR2 YYNGEE. This CDR3 comprises 15 residues. V was shortened by 0 bases and J by 2 bases, with 9 bases between the two germline ends. The full variable domain, rest sourced from reference TRBV9 and TRBJ2-1, is DSGVTQTPKHLITATGQRVTLRCSPRSGDLSVYWYQQSLDQGLQFLIQYYNGEERAKGNILERFSAQQFPDLHSELNLSSLELGDSALYFCASSVERVPYNEQFFGPGTRLTVL.

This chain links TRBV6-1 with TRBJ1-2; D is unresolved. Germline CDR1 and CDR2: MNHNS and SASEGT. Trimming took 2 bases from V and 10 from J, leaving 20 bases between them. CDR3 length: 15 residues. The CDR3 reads CASSEIAAMANFYTF. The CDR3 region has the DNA TGTGCCAGCAGTGAAATTGCAGCCATGGCCAACTTCTACACCTTC.

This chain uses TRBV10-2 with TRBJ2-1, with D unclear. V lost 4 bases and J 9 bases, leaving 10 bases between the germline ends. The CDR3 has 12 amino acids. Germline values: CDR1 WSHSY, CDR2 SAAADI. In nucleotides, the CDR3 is TGCGCCAGCAGTGTATTAAACAGTGAGCAGTTCTTC. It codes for CASSVLNSEQFF.

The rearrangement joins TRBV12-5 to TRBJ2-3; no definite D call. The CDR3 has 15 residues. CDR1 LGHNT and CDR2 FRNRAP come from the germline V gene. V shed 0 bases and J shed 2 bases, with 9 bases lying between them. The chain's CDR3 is CASGLVLRATDTQYF. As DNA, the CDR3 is TGTGCTAGTGGTTTGGTACTTAGAGCCACAGATACGCAGTATTTT.

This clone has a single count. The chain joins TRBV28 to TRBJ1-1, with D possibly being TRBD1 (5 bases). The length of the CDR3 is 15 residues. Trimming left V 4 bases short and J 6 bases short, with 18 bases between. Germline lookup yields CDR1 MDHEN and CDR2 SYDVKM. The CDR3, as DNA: TGTGCCAGCAGTTGGGGTGCGGGGGGGTTCTCTGAAGCTTTCTTT. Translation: CASSWGAGGFSEAFF.

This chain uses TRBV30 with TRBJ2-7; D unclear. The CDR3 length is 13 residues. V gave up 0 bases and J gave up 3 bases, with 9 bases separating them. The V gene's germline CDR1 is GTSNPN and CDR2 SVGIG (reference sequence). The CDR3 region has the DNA TGTGCCTGGAGTGTCGCGGACCTCTACGAGCAGTACTTC. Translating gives CAWSVADLYEQYF.

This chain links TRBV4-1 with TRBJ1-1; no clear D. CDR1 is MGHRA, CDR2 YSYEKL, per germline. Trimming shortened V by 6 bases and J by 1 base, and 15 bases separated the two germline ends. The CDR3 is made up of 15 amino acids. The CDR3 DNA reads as TGCGCCAGCAGGCCACTATTAGTTGGGAACACTGAAGCTTTCTTT. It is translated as CASRPLLVGNTEAFF.

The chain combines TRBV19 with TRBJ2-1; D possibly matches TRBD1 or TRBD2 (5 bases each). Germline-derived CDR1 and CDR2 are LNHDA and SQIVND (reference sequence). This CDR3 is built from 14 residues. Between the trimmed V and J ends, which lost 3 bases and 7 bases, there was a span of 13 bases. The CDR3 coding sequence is TGTGCCAGTAGTATGGGGGTCAGGAGGAATGAGCAGTTCTTC. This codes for CASSMGVRRNEQFF.

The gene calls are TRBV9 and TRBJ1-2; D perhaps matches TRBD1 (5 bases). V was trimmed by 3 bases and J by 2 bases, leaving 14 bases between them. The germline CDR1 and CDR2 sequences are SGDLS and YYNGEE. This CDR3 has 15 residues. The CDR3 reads CASSDLRDGNYGYTF. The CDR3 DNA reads TGTGCCAGCAGCGATCTTCGGGACGGGAACTATGGCTACACCTTC.

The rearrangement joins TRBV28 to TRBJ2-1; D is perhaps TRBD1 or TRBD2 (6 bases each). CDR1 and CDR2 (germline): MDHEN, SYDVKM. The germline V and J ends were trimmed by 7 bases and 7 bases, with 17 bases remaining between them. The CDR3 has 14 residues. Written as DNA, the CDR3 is TGTGCCAGCACGGAGGGGGGCCGGCATAATGAGCAGTTCTTC. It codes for CASTEGGRHNEQFF. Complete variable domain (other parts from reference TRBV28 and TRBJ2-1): DVKVTQSSRYLVKRTGEKVFLECVQDMDHENMFWYRQDPGLGLRLIYFSYDVKMKEKGDIPEGYSVSREKKERFSLILESASTNQTSMYLCASTEGGRHNEQFFGPGTRLTVL.

CDR3 sequence: CASSFQGNTEAFF. The DNA of the CDR3 is TGTGCCAGCTCATTTCAGGGAAATACTGAAGCTTTCTTT. The V and J genes are TRBV18 and TRBJ1-1; weak D call: TRBD1 (5 bases). Germline V CDR1 and CDR2: KGHSH, LQKENI. The CDR3 is 13 amino acids. Trimming left V 5 bases short and J 5 bases short, with 12 bases between.

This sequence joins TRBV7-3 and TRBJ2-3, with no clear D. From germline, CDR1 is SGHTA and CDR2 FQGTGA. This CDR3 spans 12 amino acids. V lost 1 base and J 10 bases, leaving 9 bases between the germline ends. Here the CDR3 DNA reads TGTGCCAGCAGCTTAAACCGCGATCCGCAGTATTTT. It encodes CASSLNRDPQYF.

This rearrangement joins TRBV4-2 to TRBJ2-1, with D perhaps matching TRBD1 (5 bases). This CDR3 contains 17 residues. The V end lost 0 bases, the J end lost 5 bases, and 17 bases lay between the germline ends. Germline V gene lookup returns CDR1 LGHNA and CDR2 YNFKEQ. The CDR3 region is CASSQDGRAYADNEQFF. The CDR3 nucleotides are TGTGCCAGCAGCCAAGATGGCAGGGCATACGCTGACAATGAGCAGTTCTTC.

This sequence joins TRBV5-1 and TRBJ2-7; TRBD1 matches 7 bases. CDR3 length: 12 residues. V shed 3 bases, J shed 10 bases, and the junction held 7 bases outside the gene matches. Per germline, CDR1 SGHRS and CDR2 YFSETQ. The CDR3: CASSSTGIEQYF. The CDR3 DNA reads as TGCGCCAGCAGCTCGACAGGGATCGAACAGTACTTC.

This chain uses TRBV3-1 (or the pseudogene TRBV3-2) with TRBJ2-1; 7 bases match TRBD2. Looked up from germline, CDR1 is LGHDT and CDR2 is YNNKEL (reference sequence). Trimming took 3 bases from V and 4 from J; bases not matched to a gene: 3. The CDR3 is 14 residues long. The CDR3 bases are TGTGCCAGCAGCCACGGGACTAATTACAATGAGCAGTTCTTC. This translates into CASSHGTNYNEQFF.

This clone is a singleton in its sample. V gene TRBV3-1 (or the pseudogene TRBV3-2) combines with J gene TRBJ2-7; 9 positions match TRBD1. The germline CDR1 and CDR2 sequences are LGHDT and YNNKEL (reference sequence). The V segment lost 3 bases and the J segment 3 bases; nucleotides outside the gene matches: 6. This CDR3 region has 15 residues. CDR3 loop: CASSHLQGANYEQYF. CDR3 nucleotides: TGTGCCAGCAGCCATCTACAGGGGGCAAACTACGAGCAGTACTTC.

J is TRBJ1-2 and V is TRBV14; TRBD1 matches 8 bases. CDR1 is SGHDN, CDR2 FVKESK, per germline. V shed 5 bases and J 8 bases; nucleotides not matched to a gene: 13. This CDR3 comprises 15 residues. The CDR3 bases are TGTGCCAGCAGCACTCGGGACAGGAAAACGGTAGGCTACACCTTC. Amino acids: CASSTRDRKTVGYTF.

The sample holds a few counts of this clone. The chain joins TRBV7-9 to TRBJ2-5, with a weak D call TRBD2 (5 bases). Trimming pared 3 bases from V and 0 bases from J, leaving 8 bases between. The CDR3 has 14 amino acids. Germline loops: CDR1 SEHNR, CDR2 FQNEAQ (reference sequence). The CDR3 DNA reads TGTGCCAGCAGCTTTCGAGCGGACCAAGAGACCCAGTACTTC. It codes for CASSFRADQETQYF. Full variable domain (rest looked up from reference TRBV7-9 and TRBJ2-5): DTGVSQNPRHKITKRGQNVTFRCDPISEHNRLYWYRQTLGQGPEFLTYFQNEAQLEKSRLLSDRFSAERPKGSFSTLEIQRTEQGDSAMYLCASSFRADQETQYFGPGTRLLVL.